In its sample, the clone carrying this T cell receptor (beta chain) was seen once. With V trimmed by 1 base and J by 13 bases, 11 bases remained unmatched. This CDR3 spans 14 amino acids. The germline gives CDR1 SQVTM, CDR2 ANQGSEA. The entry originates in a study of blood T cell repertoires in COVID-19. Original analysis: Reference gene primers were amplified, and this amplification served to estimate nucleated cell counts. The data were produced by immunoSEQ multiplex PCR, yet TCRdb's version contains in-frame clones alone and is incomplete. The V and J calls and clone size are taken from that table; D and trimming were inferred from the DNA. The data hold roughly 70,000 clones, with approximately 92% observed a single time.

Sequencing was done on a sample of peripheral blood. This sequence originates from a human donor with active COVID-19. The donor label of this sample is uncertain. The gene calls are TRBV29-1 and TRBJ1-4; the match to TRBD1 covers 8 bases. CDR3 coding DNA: TGCAGCGTTGAAGCAATGTCAGGCGGACAGGGACTGTTTTTT. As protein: CSVEAMSGGQGLFF.